These T cell receptor beta chains were read from a single sample in a study of blood T cells in healthy people across ages. TCRdb recomputed calls from the 5' RACE reads with MiXCR, one row per CDR3 protein. The table records about 1,600,000 distinct CDR3 sequences, approximately 40% of them present only once. The sequenced sample consisted of blood. The receptors come from a woman younger than 30 in good health. The CDR3 runs from the conserved cysteine through the conserved F or W. D genes are given only for firm matches. The listing skips clone size in some rows; elsewhere it reads once, few, many or a size class.

TRBJ2-7 | TRBV20-1 | - | few | CSARKPSAYEQYF | TGCAGTGCTAGAAAGCCAAGCGCCTACGAGCAGTACTTC
TRBJ2-3 | TRBV19 | TRBD2 | - | CASSISVLAGTDTDTQYF | TGTGCCAGTAGTATCTCGGTCCTAGCGGGCACCGACACAGATACGCAGTATTTT
TRBJ2-5 | TRBV29-1 | - | many | CSVESHLLGETQYF | TGCAGCGTTGAATCCCACCTGCTAGGAGAGACCCAGTACTTC
TRBJ2-1 | TRBV6-1 | - | - | CASSRDPGDEQFF | TGTGCCAGCAGTCGGGACCCGGGGGATGAGCAGTTCTTC
TRBJ1-4 | TRBV3-1 | - | - | CASSPTDFNEKLFF | TGTGCCAGCAGCCCGACAGATTTCAATGAAAAACTGTTTTTT
TRBJ2-1 | TRBV7-6 | TRBD2 | - | CASTKGLAGGFNEQFF | TGTGCCAGCACCAAAGGACTAGCGGGGGGGTTTAATGAGCAGTTCTTC
TRBJ1-2 | TRBV28 | TRBD1 | - | CASSPWGDRNGANYGYTF | TGTGCCAGCAGTCCTTGGGGGGACAGGAACGGGGCTAACTATGGCTACACCTTC
TRBJ2-1 | TRBV6-5 | - | - | CASSPPRETNEQFF | TGTGCCAGCAGTCCACCCCGGGAGACCAATGAGCAGTTCTTC
TRBJ2-3 | TRBV28 | TRBD2 | few | CATRTGTSSTDTQYF | TGTGCCACCAGAACCGGGACTAGCTCCACAGATACGCAGTATTTT
TRBJ2-5 | TRBV20-1 | TRBD2 | - | CSATGTSGGPQETQYF | TGCAGTGCTACCGGGACTAGCGGGGGGCCCCAAGAGACCCAGTACTTC
TRBJ2-3 | TRBV2 | - | many | CASSSQRADTQYF | TGTGCCAGCAGTTCCCAGCGAGCAGATACGCAGTATTTT
TRBJ2-1 | TRBV4-2 | TRBD2 | - | CASSQEGTRGSAYNEQFF | TGTGCCAGCAGCCAAGAGGGGACTAGGGGCAGCGCCTACAATGAGCAGTTCTTC
TRBJ2-7 | TRBV3-1 | TRBD2 | - | CASSHTSGRSGEQYF | TGTGCCAGCAGCCATACTAGCGGGAGGTCGGGCGAGCAGTACTTC
TRBJ2-3 | TRBV9 | TRBD2 | - | CASSVGRGGTDTQYF | TGTGCCAGCAGCGTAGGCCGGGGAGGGACAGATACGCAGTATTTT
TRBJ1-2 | TRBV2 | - | few | CASIRSGEGDYGYTF | TGTGCCAGCATCAGATCCGGGGAAGGTGACTATGGCTACACCTTC
TRBJ2-1 | TRBV3-1 | TRBD2 | once | CASSQWEGRLYNEQFF | TGTGCCAGCAGCCAATGGGAGGGTAGGTTGTACAATGAGCAGTTCTTC
TRBJ2-2 | TRBV29-1 | TRBD1 | - | CSVEDRDRGTGELFF | TGCAGCGTTGAAGACCGGGACAGGGGTACCGGGGAGCTGTTTTTT
TRBJ2-7 | TRBV7-9 | TRBD2 | few | CASSLARGLAAYEQYF | TGTGCCAGCAGCTTAGCGCGTGGACTAGCGGCGTACGAGCAGTACTTC
TRBJ2-2 | TRBV7-2 | - | - | CASSLVLLGNTGELFF | TGTGCCAGCAGCTTGGTCTTGTTGGGGAACACCGGGGAGCTGTTTTTT
TRBJ1-2 | TRBV15 | TRBD1 | few | CATSRSPGMGQGNYGYTF | TGTGCCACCAGCAGAAGCCCGGGGATGGGACAGGGAAACTATGGCTACACCTTC
TRBJ1-1 | TRBV13 | - | - | CASSNRGDPESEAFF | TGTGCCAGCAGCAACCGAGGAGACCCGGAATCTGAAGCTTTCTTT
TRBJ2-1 | TRBV29-1 | TRBD2 | - | CSVVVPSGRTPTYNERFF | TGCAGCGTTGTAGTGCCTAGCGGGAGGACCCCCACCTACAATGAGCGGTTCTTC
TRBJ2-3 | TRBV25-1 | - | - | CASSARGRASLIADTQYF | TGTGCCAGCAGTGCAAGGGGGAGGGCCTCTCTTATCGCAGATACGCAGTATTTT
TRBJ2-1 | TRBV6-5 | TRBD2 | - | CASRTLAGGFDEQFF | TGTGCCAGCAGGACCTTAGCGGGAGGGTTTGATGAGCAGTTCTTC
TRBJ2-1 | TRBV5-1 | TRBD2 | - | CASSLAASGRGSSYNEQFF | TGCGCCAGCAGCTTGGCTGCTAGCGGGAGGGGGAGCTCCTACAATGAGCAGTTCTTC
TRBJ2-1 | TRBV27 | TRBD2 | few | CASTPSGLAGDEQFF | TGTGCCAGCACCCCCTCAGGGCTAGCGGGAGATGAGCAGTTCTTC
TRBJ2-5 | TRBV20-1 | - | - | CSAREGPIETQYF | TGCAGTGCTAGAGAAGGGCCTATTGAGACCCAGTACTTC
TRBJ2-1 | TRBV5-1 | TRBD2 | - | CASSPGGSLHEQFF | TGCGCCAGCAGCCCCGGGGGGAGTTTGCATGAGCAGTTCTTC
TRBJ2-3 | TRBV6-1 | - | - | CASSQWGGRESTDTQYF | TGTGCCAGCAGTCAATGGGGGGGGCGGGAGAGCACAGATACGCAGTATTTT
TRBJ2-7 | TRBV3-1 | - | - | CASSQDARGYEQYF | TGTGCCAGCAGCCAAGATGCCAGGGGATACGAGCAGTACTTC
TRBJ2-7 | TRBV4-1 | - | few | CASSQVDMGTRYEQYF | TGCGCCAGCAGCCAAGTAGATATGGGGACACGCTACGAGCAGTACTTC
TRBJ1-4 | TRBV10-3 | - | - | CAISEGSGNEKLFF | TGTGCCATCAGTGAGGGCTCAGGGAATGAAAAACTGTTTTTT
TRBJ2-1 | TRBV10-3 | TRBD2 | few | CAISAQRGNNEQFF | TGTGCCATCAGTGCCCAGCGGGGGAACAATGAGCAGTTCTTC
TRBJ2-3 | TRBV20-1 | - | few | CSAIPEWHSSTDTQYF | TGCAGTGCTATTCCGGAATGGCACAGTAGCACAGATACGCAGTATTTT
TRBJ2-3 | TRBV6-5 | - | few | CASRLASHGTDTQYF | TGTGCCAGCCGCCTCGCCAGCCACGGGACAGATACGCAGTATTTT
TRBJ1-1 | TRBV27 | - | - | CASSSNGKLGTEAFF | TGTGCCAGCAGTTCCAATGGGAAGTTGGGGACTGAAGCTTTCTTT
TRBJ1-1 | TRBV7-9 | TRBD1 | - | CASSLAGTGSEAFF | TGTGCCAGCAGCTTAGCCGGGACAGGGTCCGAAGCTTTCTTT
TRBJ2-6 | TRBV10-1 | TRBD1 | - | CASSGPKPAGTGVTGANVLTF | TGCGCCAGCAGCGGTCCGAAACCCGCCGGGACAGGAGTTACTGGGGCCAACGTCCTGACTTTC
TRBJ2-2 | TRBV3-1 | - | - | CASRLRLESSTGELFF | TGTGCCAGCAGATTAAGACTGGAATCTAGCACCGGGGAGCTGTTTTTT
TRBJ2-5 | TRBV7-9 | TRBD1 | - | CASSLDQGAIQEETQYF | TGTGCCAGCAGCTTAGATCAGGGGGCGATTCAGGAAGAGACCCAGTACTTC
TRBJ1-5 | TRBV12-3/TRBV12-4 | - | - | CASRHLTGLGNQPQHF | TGTGCCAGCAGGCACCTTACAGGGTTGGGCAATCAGCCCCAGCATTTT
TRBJ2-3 | TRBV20-1 | TRBD2 | - | CSAFLAGGPDTQYF | TGCAGTGCTTTCCTAGCGGGAGGCCCAGATACGCAGTATTTT
TRBJ2-3 | TRBV7-8 | - | few | CASSPWDSPVTDTQYF | TGTGCCAGCAGCCCCTGGGACTCACCAGTCACAGATACGCAGTATTTT
TRBJ1-2 | TRBV24-1 | - | - | CATSDVAEGYTF | TGTGCCACCAGTGACGTGGCTGAGGGCTACACCTTC
TRBJ2-5 | TRBV6-2/TRBV6-3 | TRBD1 | - | CASSRAGGVYEQYF | TGTGCCAGCAGCAGGGCAGGGGGTGTATATGAGCAGTACTTC